The TCR beta chain described here comes from a study of long-term antiretroviral therapy in people with HIV. Whole-study findings and limits: Post-ART samples showed increased diversity that remained below transplant donor control levels. ART adherence, viral resistance and therapy changes were not recorded. It was observed that HIV repertoires exhibited narrower CDR3 length ranges than controls.

Among participants with HIV, every one received treatment in the United States. This clone was seen a handful of times. The antigen is unknown. With survey level as its setting, the immunoSEQ assay was v3.0. Assay: immunoSEQ multiplex PCR; the TCRdb copy retains only in-frame clones and omits some. The sample yields under 20,000 clones, around three quarters seen once. Germline lookup yields CDR1 SGHVT and CDR2 SQSDAQ. The CDR3 has 15 amino acids. Losses at the gene ends were 5 bases for V and 1 base for J; bases not matched to a gene: 6. The source material was unsorted PBMCs, sampled 2.3 years after starting antiretroviral therapy. V is TRBV7-4 and J is TRBJ2-3; 7 nucleotides align to TRBD1. This receptor was taken from a woman aged 40 to 50 with HIV. The CDR3 loop reads CASSLTGMGTDTQYF. The DNA of the CDR3 is TGTGCCAGCAGCCTGACAGGGATGGGCACAGATACGCAGTATTTT. The full variable domain, with the rest looked up from reference TRBV7-4 and TRBJ2-3, is GAGVSQSPRYKVAKRGRDVALRCDSISGHVTLYWYRQTLGQGSEVLTYSQSDAQRDKSGRPSGRFSAERPERSVSTLKIQRTEQGDSAVYLCASSLTGMGTDTQYFGPGTRLTVL.